This T cell receptor beta chain comes out of a study of blood T cells in healthy people across ages. Regarding the study as a whole: TCR beta diversity per million T cells fell roughly linearly with age. One million T cells yielded diversity estimates that were considered underestimates.

Together with a sample-barcoded 5' primer, a J-beta primer mix was included in a second PCR lasting roughly 6 to 12 cycles. TCRdb re-derived calls from the 5' RACE reads in MiXCR, one entry per CDR3 protein. This sample has approximately 1,700,000 distinct CDR3 sequences, with more than 35% found just once. Every donor provided roughly 10 milliliters of peripheral blood. At least 5 micrograms of total RNA were extracted per sample. Germline values: CDR1 SEHNR, CDR2 FQNEAQ (reference sequence). J gave up 5 bases and V 6 bases, and 6 bases lay outside the gene matches. CDR3 length: 13 residues. In this sample, this clonotype turned up a few times. Its specificity is unknown.

The J gene is TRBJ1-2, the V gene TRBV7-9; 7 bases are a match to TRBD1. This receptor was identified in a human donor in good health. Sequencing was carried out using blood. DNA for the CDR3: TGTGCCAGCAGACCACAGGGGAAATATGGCTACACCTTC. This codes for CASRPQGKYGYTF.